This TCR beta chain appears in the sequencing data of a study of blood T cells in healthy people across ages. Whole-study results and caveats: Not knowing donor CMV status may have confounded expanded clonotype changes. Higher diversity, along with more naive CD4+ cells, distinguished long-lived donors from aged donors.

Germline V gives CDR1 MDHEN, CDR2 SYDVKM. With 7 bases removed from V and 11 bases from J, the gap between germline ends came to 29 bases. The CDR3 runs to 16 residues. Total RNA amounts of at least 6 micrograms were extracted per sample. Comments on this clonotype: The antigen remains undetermined.

Together with a sample-barcoded 5' primer, a J-beta primer mix was included in a second PCR lasting about 6 to 11 cycles. Every individual sample yielded 3 million or more paired-end reads (each containing CDR3). From the 5' RACE reads, TCRdb called clonotypes with MiXCR, one entry per CDR3 protein. Seen here are hundreds of thousands of distinct CDR3 sequences, 56% observed once, and the top ten hold around a quarter. The sequence came from a man between 35 and 55 years old in good health. What was sequenced was blood. The chain uses TRBV28 and TRBJ2-5; TRBD1 is a possible D gene (7 bases). The CDR3 reads CASKGLGGGPNNEQYF. CDR3 in DNA: TGTGCCAGCAAGGGCCTAGGAGGGGGCCCCAACAATGAGCAGTACTTC. The complete variable domain, with remaining parts taken from reference TRBV28 and TRBJ2-5, reads DVKVTQSSRYLVKRTGEKVFLECVQDMDHENMFWYRQDPGLGLRLIYFSYDVKMKEKGDIPEGYSVSREKKERFSLILESASTNQTSMYLCASKGLGGGPNNEQYFGPGTRLLVL.